The entry below gives a single TCR beta chain sequence along with its context. The germline gives CDR1 SGHTA, CDR2 FQGNSA. The CDR3 totals 13 residues. Trimming stripped 8 bases from V and 9 bases from J, with 14 bases between. These data belong to a study of T cell responses to AZD1222 COVID-19 vaccine. Libraries were prepared by immunoSEQ multiplex PCR; TCRdb keeps only in-frame clonotypes and omits some of them. The sample lists around 180,000 clones, roughly 92% occurring once. V gene TRBV7-2 combines with J gene TRBJ1-6; the D is unclear. The receptor's source is an adult in good health. Sample: peripheral blood, taken on day 0 of AZD1222 vaccination. The CDR3 DNA is TGTGCCAGCGCCACGGCAGGTCCTTCACCCCTCCACTTT. The encoded protein is CASATAGPSPLHF.